The 12 T cell receptor beta chains presented below share a single source sample, sequenced in a study of response to subunit inactivated influenza vaccine. TCRdb re-called the RT-PCR reads through MiXCR, storing one row per CDR3 protein. The sample holds about 570,000 distinct CDR3 sequences, around 10% seen once. Separately, the same data were catalogued under a study of T cells expressing NK-cell markers. That source notes: The cDNA for TCR beta came from 5'RACE template switching with UMIs.

This material consisted of PBMCs from blood, taken on the day of vaccination. The receptors shown here come from a man in his fifties who received an inactivated influenza vaccine.

The chain couples TRBV2 to TRBJ2-5, with D perhaps TRBD1 or TRBD2 (7 bases each). The CDR3 has 12 residues. Trimming took 10 bases from V and 4 from J, leaving 13 bases between them. Germline V lookup: CDR1 SNHLY, CDR2 FYNNEI. The CDR3, as DNA: TGTGCCACCAGGGGGGGTGGAGAGACCCAGTACTTC. Its protein product is CATRGGGETQYF.

This clonotype was observed a handful of times. This chain joins TRBV6-1 and TRBJ2-1, with 7 bases fitting TRBD2. Unmatched junction bases numbered 9, after V lost 4 bases and J lost 6 bases. Germline V lookup: CDR1 MNHNS, CDR2 SASEGT. This CDR3 comprises 15 residues. The CDR3 is CASSALSGTGNEQFF. CDR3 nucleotide sequence: TGTGCCAGCAGTGCTTTAAGCGGGACTGGCAATGAGCAGTTCTTC.

As concerns this clonotype: One end of the junction varies from germline; a read error may be responsible. The chain couples TRBV7-2 to TRBJ2-5, with D uncertain. The CDR3 has 14 amino acids. Per germline, CDR1 SGHTA and CDR2 FQGNSA. The CDR3 sequence is CASSLVGTGETQYF. The CDR3 DNA follows: TGTGCCAGTAGCTTAGTCGGTACTGGGGAGACCCAGTACTTC.

This clonotype was seen a few times. The J gene is TRBJ2-2, the V gene TRBV12-3 or TRBV12-4; D remains unclear. The CDR3 is 11 amino acids. Between the trimmed V and J ends, which lost 7 bases and 5 bases, there was a span of 5 bases. Here the CDR3 reads CASIITGELFF. The DNA for the CDR3 is TGTGCCAGCATCATAACCGGGGAGCTGTTTTTT.

The chain couples TRBV28 to TRBJ2-3; D gene ambiguous. Deletions cut 2 bases from V and 0 bases from J, with 12 bases between. CDR1 and CDR2 from the germline V gene are MDHEN and SYDVKM. The CDR3 spans 16 residues. CDR3 amino acids: CASSLAETVSTDTQYF. The CDR3 DNA follows: TGTGCCAGCAGTTTAGCCGAGACGGTGAGCACAGATACGCAGTATTTT. The full variable domain, completed using reference TRBV28 and TRBJ2-3, is DVKVTQSSRYLVKRTGEKVFLECVQDMDHENMFWYRQDPGLGLRLIYFSYDVKMKEKGDIPEGYSVSREKKERFSLILESASTNQTSMYLCASSLAETVSTDTQYFGPGTRLTVL.

This clonotype was seen a handful of times. J is TRBJ2-7 and V is TRBV18, with unresolved D. Germline CDR1 and CDR2: KGHSH and LQKENI. The CDR3 extends over 13 amino acids. Trimming pared 6 bases from V and 3 bases from J, leaving 12 bases between. The CDR3 here is CASSESVNYEQYF. CDR3 bases: TGTGCCAGCTCGGAATCGGTGAACTACGAGCAGTACTTC.

This chain links TRBV4-3 with TRBJ2-1; D may be TRBD1 (6 bases). V lost 5 bases to trimming and J lost 8 bases, with 13 bases between them. The CDR3 contains 13 residues. Germline V gives CDR1 LGHNA, CDR2 YSLEER. DNA for the CDR3: TGCGCCAGCAGCTCACAACAGGGATATGAGCAGTTCTTC. Its translation is CASSSQQGYEQFF.

This clonotype was detected only a few times. This rearrangement joins TRBV3-1 to TRBJ2-3; no definite D call. CDR1 LGHDT and CDR2 YNNKEL come from the germline V gene (reference sequence). The CDR3 is 12 residues long. Deletions cut 8 bases from V and 3 bases from J, with 9 bases between. The CDR3: CASSYQTDTQYF. Here the CDR3 DNA reads TGTGCCAGCTCTTATCAAACAGATACGCAGTATTTT.

The chain links TRBV6-1 to TRBJ2-1, with a tentative D call TRBD2 (6 bases). The germline V and J ends were trimmed by 6 bases and 10 bases, with 16 bases remaining between them. The CDR3 sequence is 13 residues long. Germline CDR1 reads MNHNS; CDR2 reads SASEGT. This chain's CDR3 is CASRRDGGTEQFF. In nucleotides, the CDR3 is TGTGCCAGCAGAAGGGACGGGGGAACCGAGCAGTTCTTC.

This clonotype was seen more than once but under ten times. The rearrangement links TRBV9 to TRBJ2-1; D unresolved. Germline-derived CDR1 and CDR2 are SGDLS and YYNGEE. The CDR3 contains 16 residues. The V and J ends lost 0 bases and 0 bases respectively, with 10 bases between them. This CDR3 is CASSVGGPSSYNEQFF. The CDR3 region has the DNA TGTGCCAGCAGCGTAGGAGGACCAAGCTCCTACAATGAGCAGTTCTTC.

V and J are TRBV10-3 and TRBJ2-1, with D perhaps matching TRBD2 (6 bases). Germline V gives CDR1 ENHRY, CDR2 SYGVKD. The V end lost 3 bases, the J end lost 2 bases, and 11 bases lay between the germline ends. The CDR3 runs to 15 residues. This CDR3 reads CAISESGGTYNEQFF. Here the CDR3 DNA reads TGTGCCATCAGTGAATCCGGGGGAACCTACAATGAGCAGTTCTTC.

This clonotype has only a few counts. This chain uses TRBV7-2 with TRBJ2-7, with D possibly being TRBD2 (5 bases). This CDR3 comprises 13 residues. Trimming shortened V by 8 bases and J by 3 bases, and 14 bases separated the two germline ends. Per the germline V gene, CDR1 is SGHTA and CDR2 is FQGNSA. The CDR3 loop is CASQLGRDYEQYF. The DNA of the CDR3 is TGTGCCAGCCAACTAGGGCGAGACTACGAGCAGTACTTC. The variable domain in full, with the rest retrieved from reference TRBV7-2 and TRBJ2-7, is GAGVSQSPSNKVTEKGKDVELRCDPISGHTALYWYRQSLGQGLEFLIYFQGNSAPDKSGLPSDRFSAERTGGSVSTLTIQRTQQEDSAVYLCASQLGRDYEQYFGPGTRLTVT.